This TCR beta chain was profiled in a study of pediatric ulcerative colitis. Study-level information: Over five patients showed pancolitis and two showed left-sided colitis.

Study conclusions and caveats: No controls had the two rectal clonotypes shared by ulcerative colitis patients.

The assay was run at survey level. Here immunoSEQ multiplex PCR was the method, and the copy in TCRdb shows in-frame clones only, minus some. The sample yields 55,000 to 80,000 clones, over 65% seen once. As regards this clone: Its antigen is undetermined.

V was pared by 0 bases and J by 1 base, with 15 bases between. CDR3 length: 17 residues. Germline V gene lookup returns CDR1 LGHNT and CDR2 FRNRAP. Colonoscopy and blood draw happened at the same time. Sequencing used blood. V usage is TRBV12-5 and J usage is TRBJ2-5; D not resolved. The clonotype was recovered from a boy aged 10-17 years with moderate ulcerative colitis. The CDR3 is CASGLVRALVSQETQYF. In nucleotides, the CDR3 is TGTGCTAGTGGTTTGGTACGGGCTTTAGTTTCCCAAGAGACCCAGTACTTC.